This TCR beta chain emerged from a study of T cells in Graves' hyperthyroidism and ophthalmopathy. Diagnosis rested on symptoms, serum thyroxine and TRAb, thyroid ultrasound, and orbital computed tomography. TCR beta CDR3 regions were amplified from RNA transcripts. The TCR CDR3 first-round RT-PCR relied on the HTBI primer set. TCRdb reprocessed the multiplex PCR reads via MiXCR and lists one record per CDR3 protein. This sample has hundreds of thousands of distinct CDR3 sequences, with roughly 46% found just once. The CDR3 has 13 residues. Trimming removed 3 bases from V and 7 bases from J, with 13 bases in between. Germline values: CDR1 PRHDT, CDR2 FYEKMQ (reference sequence).

The receptor was derived from a woman between 18 and 30 years old with Graves' hyperthyroidism. This rearrangement joins TRBV13 to TRBJ2-7; a weak D match, TRBD2 (6 bases). Input material: peripheral blood or thyroid tissue (not recorded which). CDR3 coding DNA: TGTGCCAGCAGCTTCGGGACCGCGGGGGAGCAGTACTTC. Translated: CASSFGTAGEQYF.